These 5 T cell receptor beta chains were sequenced from one sample in a study of blood T cell repertoires in COVID-19. Here immunoSEQ multiplex PCR was the method, and the copy in TCRdb shows in-frame clones only, minus some. The sample contains 200,000 or so clones, around 86% of which appear only once. Sequences were obtained from PBMCs or T cells enriched from blood (not recorded which). These receptor sequences come from a woman between 40 and 50 years old with acute COVID-19.

The rearrangement uses TRBV11-2 and TRBJ2-5; 8 bases are shared with TRBD1. CDR1 is SGHAT and CDR2 is FQNNGV in the germline V gene. CDR3 length: 14 residues. Trimming cost V 3 bases and J 5 bases; bases outside gene matches: 5. The CDR3 nucleotides read TGTGCCAGCAGCTTGATACAGGGGGTCGAGACCCAGTACTTC. Translation: CASSLIQGVETQYF.

Only one count was recorded for this clone. The chain links TRBV19 to TRBJ2-7; no reliable D call. Trimming took 4 bases from V and 3 from J, leaving 10 bases between them. The CDR3 is made up of 13 amino acids. Looked up from germline, CDR1 is LNHDA and CDR2 is SQIVND (reference sequence). The CDR3 loop reads CASSNGGYYEQYF. CDR3 nucleotide sequence: TGTGCCAGTAGTAACGGCGGCTACTACGAGCAGTACTTC.

The chain combines TRBV29-1 with TRBJ2-5; D may be TRBD2 (6 bases). V was cut by 5 bases and J by 5 bases, with 12 bases left in between. Germline V gene lookup returns CDR1 SQVTM and CDR2 ANQGSEA. CDR3 size: 12 residues. CDR3 nucleotide sequence: TGCAGCGTTCTCGGGGGACTGGAGACCCAGTACTTC. As protein: CSVLGGLETQYF.

The chain recombines TRBV28 with TRBJ2-7; a weak D match, TRBD2 (6 bases). The germline gives CDR1 MDHEN, CDR2 SYDVKM. The CDR3 is made up of 12 amino acids. V lost 6 bases to trimming and J lost 8 bases, with 14 bases between them. CDR3 in amino acids: CASSLRAGQQYF. CDR3 DNA: TGTGCCAGCAGCCTCAGGGCGGGACAGCAGTACTTC.

The chain carries TRBV15 and TRBJ1-2; 10 nucleotides align to TRBD1. V was pared by 4 bases and J by 4 bases, with 3 bases of the junction left unmatched. The CDR3 runs to 14 residues. Per the germline V gene, CDR1 is LNHNV and CDR2 is YYDKDF (reference sequence). The CDR3 DNA is TGTGCCACCAGCAACGACAGGGGGCTCTATGGCTACACCTTC. Translation: CATSNDRGLYGYTF.